This T cell receptor (beta chain) was recovered during a study of T cells in tuberculosis. Study summary: CD1B tetramers identified T cells specific for mycobacterial lipid GMM. Within 7 days of starting treatment, or before, PBMC were stored.

As concerns this clone: The antigen is undetermined.

Time point reported: new active TB diagnosis, blood taken before or within 7 days of starting treatment. The V end lost 1 base, the J end lost 8 bases, and 9 bases lay between the germline ends. The CDR3 is made up of 13 amino acids. The germline gives CDR1 SNHLY, CDR2 FYNNEI. Overall study results and limits: The TCR-beta difference was not significant; alpha differences partly reflected length. Active tuberculosis TCR-alpha repertoires lay closer to GMM-specific TCRs than IGRA-negative controls, suggesting clonal expansion.

The assay was immunoSEQ multiplex PCR, and TCRdb's table has in-frame clones only and misses some. This table has tens of thousands of clones, around 92% appearing once. The chain links TRBV2 to TRBJ2-1, with TRBD2 as a possible D gene (6 bases). The TCR sequence derives from an adult with tuberculosis. Some clones in this sample may be carry-over from other donors' samples. This material consisted of PBMCs, taken at tuberculosis diagnosis. The DNA for the CDR3 is TGTGCCAGCAGTGAAGGGGGGGACTATGAGCAGTTCTTC. Its protein is CASSEGGDYEQFF.